These 14 T cell receptor beta chains share one sample of origin, sequenced in a study of shared clonotypes between healthy human individuals. Assay: immunoSEQ multiplex PCR; the TCRdb copy retains only in-frame clones and omits some. The sample lists some 2,500,000 clones; about nine tenths were seen once. Sequenced input: naive CD4+ T cells from PBMCs. Stated subset: CD45RA+ positively selected. Receptor source: a man in his late teens or twenties in good health. Some clones in this sample may be carry-over from other donors' samples.

V usage is TRBV28 and J usage is TRBJ2-7, with D perhaps TRBD2 (6 bases). The V and J ends lost 8 bases and 2 bases respectively, with 10 bases between them. The germline V gene encodes CDR1 MDHEN and CDR2 SYDVKM. The CDR3 sequence is 12 residues long. CDR3 DNA: TGTGCCAGCCGGCGGGAAACCTACGAGCAGTACTTC. The encoded protein is CASRRETYEQYF.

This clone was seen just once. The rearrangement links TRBV27 to TRBJ1-2; no reliable D call. The germline V gene has CDR1 MNHEY and CDR2 SMNVEV (reference sequence). Trimming shortened V by 2 bases and J by 2 bases, and 15 bases separated the two germline ends. The CDR3 has 16 residues. CDR3 sequence: CASSLRSIGPNYGYTF. CDR3 DNA: TGTGCCAGCAGTTTAAGATCTATAGGCCCCAACTATGGCTACACCTTC.

The V and J genes are TRBV29-1 and TRBJ2-5, with D uncertain. CDR1 SQVTM and CDR2 ANQGSEA come from the germline V gene. Trimming stripped 7 bases from V and 3 bases from J, with 12 bases between. The CDR3 runs to 12 residues. CDR3 DNA: TGCAGCGCCGGAAGGGTGGAAGAGACCCAGTACTTC. Translating it yields CSAGRVEETQYF.

The chain recombines TRBV11-2 with TRBJ2-7, with D uncertain. The CDR3 spans 16 residues. V was shortened by 3 bases and J by 3 bases, with 18 bases between the two germline ends. CDR1 and CDR2 (germline): SGHAT, FQNNGV. The DNA of the CDR3 is TGTGCCAGCAGCTTCAGTAGAGAGCCCACCTTCTACGAGCAGTACTTC. Its protein product is CASSFSREPTFYEQYF.

Written as DNA, the CDR3 is TGTGCCAGCAGTGAGACAGTGGGACTCATGAACACTGAAGCTTTCTTT. It is translated as CASSETVGLMNTEAFF. The chain combines TRBV6-1 with TRBJ1-1, with D possibly matching TRBD1 (5 bases). V dropped 3 bases and J dropped 0 bases, with 14 bases sitting between them. Germline loops: CDR1 MNHNS, CDR2 SASEGT. This CDR3 spans 16 amino acids.

About this clone itself: This sample includes further DNA sequences coding for the same CDR3. This sequence joins TRBV28 and TRBJ2-7, with 10 bases that match TRBD2. Germline V gene lookup returns CDR1 MDHEN and CDR2 SYDVKM. The CDR3 spans 14 residues. The V segment lost 6 bases and the J segment 3 bases; nucleotides outside the gene matches: 5. CDR3 nucleotide sequence: TGTGCCAGCAGACCACTAGCGGGGCACTACGAGCAGTACTTC. Its translation is CASRPLAGHYEQYF. The full variable domain, completed using reference TRBV28 and TRBJ2-7, is DVKVTQSSRYLVKRTGEKVFLECVQDMDHENMFWYRQDPGLGLRLIYFSYDVKMKEKGDIPEGYSVSREKKERFSLILESASTNQTSMYLCASRPLAGHYEQYFGPGTRLTVT.

The chain has TRBV28 and TRBJ1-2, with 8 bases fitting TRBD1. J was trimmed by 2 bases and V by 4 bases; bases with no gene match: 9. Germline CDR1 reads MDHEN; CDR2 reads SYDVKM. The length of the CDR3 is 16 residues. The CDR3 bases are TGTGCCAGCAGTTCCTCTCTCAGGGGGCGCAACTATGGCTACACCTTC. Protein: CASSSSLRGRNYGYTF.

The CDR3 region is CASSPQLMPGIETDTQYF. CDR3 DNA sequence: TGTGCCAGCTCACCACAGCTTATGCCGGGAATAGAGACAGATACGCAGTATTTT. The V call is TRBV18, the J call TRBJ2-3, with a weak D call TRBD2 (5 bases). CDR3 length: 18 residues. CDR1 is KGHSH and CDR2 is LQKENI in the germline V gene. Trimming cost V 1 base and J 3 bases, with 20 bases left between them. Using reference TRBV18 and TRBJ2-3 for the parts outside the CDR3, the full variable domain is NAGVMQNPRHLVRRRGQEARLRCSPMKGHSHVYWYRQLPEEGLKFMVYLQKENIIDESGMPKERFSAEFPKEGPSILRIQQVVRGDSAAYFCASSPQLMPGIETDTQYFGPGTRLTVL.

This chain connects TRBV7-9 to TRBJ1-1; 10 nucleotides align to TRBD1. The length of the CDR3 is 14 residues. Germline CDR1 is SEHNR and CDR2 is FQNEAQ (reference sequence). Trimming cost V 5 bases and J 4 bases; bases outside gene matches: 4. In DNA form, the CDR3 reads TGTGCCAGCAGCGTCGGGACAGGGGCCACTGAAGCTTTCTTT. Amino acid sequence: CASSVGTGATEAFF.

The chain couples TRBV7-9 to TRBJ2-7; 12 bases are shared with TRBD2. The junction had 7 bases not matched to a gene; V was cut back by 5 bases and J by 5 bases. Germline CDR1 and CDR2: SEHNR and FQNEAQ (reference sequence). This CDR3 spans 15 amino acids. This CDR3 reads CASSPRTSGNHEQYF. CDR3 nucleotides: TGTGCCAGCAGCCCCCGGACTAGCGGGAACCACGAGCAGTACTTC.

The chain is built from TRBV9 and TRBJ2-2; 11 nucleotides agree with TRBD2. Trimming removed 1 base from V and 2 bases from J; junction bases left unmatched: 7. The CDR3 extends over 18 amino acids. Germline V gene sequence: CDR1 SGDLS, CDR2 YYNGEE. The CDR3 DNA follows: TGTGCCAGCAGCGTAAATCTAGCGGGAGGACTTAACACCGGGGAGCTGTTTTTT. Translated: CASSVNLAGGLNTGELFF.

The chain links TRBV10-2 to TRBJ2-3, with D uncertain. This CDR3 has 14 amino acids. V lost 0 bases and J 5 bases, leaving 9 bases between the germline ends. Germline lookup yields CDR1 WSHSY and CDR2 SAAADI. The CDR3 region has the DNA TGCGCCAGCAGTGAGTCCTCTGTAAGAGATACGCAGTATTTT. Amino acids: CASSESSVRDTQYF.

This rearrangement joins TRBV5-6 to TRBJ1-1, with D perhaps matching TRBD1 (5 bases). The CDR3 covers 16 residues. Germline CDR1 reads SGHDT; CDR2 reads YYEEEE. V was trimmed by 0 bases and J by 1 base, leaving 13 bases between them. CDR3 region: CASSLERAGPNTEAFF. In DNA, the CDR3 is TGTGCCAGCAGCTTGGAGAGGGCAGGGCCGAACACTGAAGCTTTCTTT. The variable domain in full, completed from reference TRBV5-6 and TRBJ1-1, reads DAGVTQSPTHLIKTRGQQVTLRCSPKSGHDTVSWYQQALGQGPQFIFQYYEEEERQRGNFPDRFSGHQFPNYSSELNVNALLLGDSALYLCASSLERAGPNTEAFFGQGTRLTVV.

The chain combines TRBV7-2 with TRBJ2-7; D tentatively reads TRBD1 or TRBD2 (6 bases each). Deletions cut 5 bases from V and 0 bases from J, with 20 bases between. Germline V lookup: CDR1 SGHTA, CDR2 FQGNSA. This CDR3 is built from 17 residues. The CDR3 sequence: CASSPGWGLAHSYEQYF. The CDR3 DNA is TGTGCCAGCAGCCCAGGGTGGGGGCTAGCGCACTCCTACGAGCAGTACTTC.